This T cell receptor (beta chain) was sequenced in a study of PD-1 blockade in classical Hodgkin lymphoma. From germline, CDR1 is SEHNR and CDR2 FQNEAQ (reference sequence). V was clipped by 5 bases and J by 3 bases, with 15 bases between them. This CDR3 contains 15 residues. The time point denotes: newly diagnosed, previously untreated cHL patient sample. Comparator PBMCs were from newly diagnosed, untreated classical Hodgkin lymphoma. About this clone: Its antigen is unknown.

Here immunoSEQ multiplex PCR was the method, and the copy in TCRdb shows in-frame clones only, minus some. The table lists 20,000 to 25,000 clones, roughly 94% of them singletons. Study-level results: Factors driving the repertoire differences, possibly disease activity or prior therapy, remain undefined. TCR diversity at baseline was reported to be reduced in newly diagnosed patients relative to healthy donors.

The chain has TRBV7-9 and TRBJ2-3, with D maybe TRBD2 (7 bases). The TCR originated in a human donor with classical Hodgkin lymphoma. The source material was peripheral blood mononuclear cells (PBMCs). The CDR3 coding sequence is TGTGCCAGCAGCCGAAGGGGGGGCCGAACAGATACGCAGTATTTT. Its protein product is CASSRRGGRTDTQYF.